Sequencing of this TCR beta chain was carried out in a study of patients and donors after allogeneic stem cell transplantation (dated by TCRdb to between 2020 and 2021). This clonotype was detected once. Its antigen specificity is not known. The input lacks base qualities; no much larger clone sits a single base away. One read alone is a weak basis. The CDR1 and CDR2 encoded by the germline V gene are SQVTM and ANQGSEA. Counted from cysteine to phenylalanine, this CDR3 has 11 amino acids. Only the CDR3 region is kept as DNA, spanning 33 bases read in frame from base 1. Deletion took 2 bases off V and 10 bases off J, with a span of 11 bases between the germline ends. The library came from RT-PCR. Data came from a NextSeq 550. TCRdb handled the public reads itself, with Q25 trimming in fastp and clone calling in MiXCR, and kept productive beta chains. For every CDR3 protein sequence, its rows merge into one entry that carries the most common genes and DNA. This sample comprises roughly 960,000 distinct CDR3 sequences, more than 15% of them detected only once. The top ten clonotypes cover roughly 6% of the sample.

This chain joins TRBV29-1 to TRBJ1-2; the D gene remains uncertain. The sequenced sample consisted of blood, either unsorted or a sorted T cell fraction (not recorded which). The receptor comes from a human donor who was either an allogeneic HSCT recipient or a stem cell or donor lymphocyte infusion donor (not recorded which). It is not recorded whose cells these are; they may come from a transplant donor. DNA sequence: TGCAGCGTTGAATACACCTCGTTCTACACCTTC. Translation gives CSVEYTSFYTF.